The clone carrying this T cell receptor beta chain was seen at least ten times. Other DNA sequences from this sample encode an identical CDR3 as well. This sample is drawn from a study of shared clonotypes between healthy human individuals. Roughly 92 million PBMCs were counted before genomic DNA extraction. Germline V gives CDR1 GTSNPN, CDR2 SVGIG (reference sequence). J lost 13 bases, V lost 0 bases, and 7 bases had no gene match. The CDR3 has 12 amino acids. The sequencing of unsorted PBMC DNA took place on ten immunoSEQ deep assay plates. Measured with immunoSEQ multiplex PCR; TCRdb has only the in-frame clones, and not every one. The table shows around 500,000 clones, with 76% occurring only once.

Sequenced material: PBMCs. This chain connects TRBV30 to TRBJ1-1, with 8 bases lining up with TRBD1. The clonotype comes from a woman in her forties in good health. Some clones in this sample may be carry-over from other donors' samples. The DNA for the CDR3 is TGTGCCTGGAGTGTATGGCAGGGGGCCGGTTTCTTT. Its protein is CAWSVWQGAGFF.